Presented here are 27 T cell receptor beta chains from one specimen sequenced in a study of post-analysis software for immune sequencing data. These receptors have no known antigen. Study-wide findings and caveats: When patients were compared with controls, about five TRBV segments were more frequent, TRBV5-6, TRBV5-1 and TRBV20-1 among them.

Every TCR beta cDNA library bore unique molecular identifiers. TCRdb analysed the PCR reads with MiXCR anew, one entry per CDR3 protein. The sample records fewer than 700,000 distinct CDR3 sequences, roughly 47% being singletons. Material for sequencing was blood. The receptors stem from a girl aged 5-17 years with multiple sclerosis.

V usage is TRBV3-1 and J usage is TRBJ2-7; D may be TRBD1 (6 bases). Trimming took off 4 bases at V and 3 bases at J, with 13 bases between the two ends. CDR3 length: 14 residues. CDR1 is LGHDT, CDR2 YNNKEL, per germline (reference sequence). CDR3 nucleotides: TGTGCCAGCAGCCCCAGGGGCCCATTCTACGAGCAGTACTTC. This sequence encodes CASSPRGPFYEQYF.

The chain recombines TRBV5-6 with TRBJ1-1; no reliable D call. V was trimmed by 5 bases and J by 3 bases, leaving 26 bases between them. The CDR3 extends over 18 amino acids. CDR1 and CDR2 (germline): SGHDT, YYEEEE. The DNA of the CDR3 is TGTGCCAGCAGTGGGTTGGAGGTGGAGGCCTCGTCGGACACTGAAGCTTTCTTT. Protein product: CASSGLEVEASSDTEAFF.

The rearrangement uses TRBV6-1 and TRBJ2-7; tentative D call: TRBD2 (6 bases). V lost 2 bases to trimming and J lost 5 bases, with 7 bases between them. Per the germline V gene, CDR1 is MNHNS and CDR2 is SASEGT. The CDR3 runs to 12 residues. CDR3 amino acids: CASSESGDEQYF. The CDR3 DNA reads TGTGCCAGCAGTGAATCGGGGGACGAGCAGTACTTC.

CDR3 amino acids: CASSPGGGNSPLHF. For the CDR3, the DNA is TGTGCCAGCAGCCCGGGGGGGGGTAATTCACCCCTCCACTTT. The gene calls are TRBV7-3 and TRBJ1-6; maybe TRBD1 (5 bases). The CDR3 extends over 14 amino acids. V lost 5 bases and J 6 bases, leaving 11 bases between the germline ends. Germline V lookup: CDR1 SGHTA, CDR2 FQGTGA.

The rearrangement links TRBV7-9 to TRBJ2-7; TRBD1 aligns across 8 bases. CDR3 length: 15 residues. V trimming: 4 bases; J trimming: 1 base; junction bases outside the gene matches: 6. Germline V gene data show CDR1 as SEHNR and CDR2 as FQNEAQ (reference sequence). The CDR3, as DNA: TGTGCCAGCAGCTCAAGGACAGGGTTATCCTACGAGCAGTACTTC. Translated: CASSSRTGLSYEQYF.

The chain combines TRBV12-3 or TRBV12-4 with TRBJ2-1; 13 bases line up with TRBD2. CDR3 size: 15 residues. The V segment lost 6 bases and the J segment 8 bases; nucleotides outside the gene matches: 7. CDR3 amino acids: CASRLLAGGPYEQFF. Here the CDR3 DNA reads TGTGCCAGCAGACTACTAGCGGGAGGGCCCTATGAGCAGTTCTTC.

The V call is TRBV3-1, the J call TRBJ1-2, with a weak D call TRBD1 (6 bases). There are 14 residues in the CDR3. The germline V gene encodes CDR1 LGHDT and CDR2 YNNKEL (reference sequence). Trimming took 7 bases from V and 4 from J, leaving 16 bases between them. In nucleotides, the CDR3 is TGTGCCAGCAACCTACAGGGAAGGGTCTATGGCTACACCTTC. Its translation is CASNLQGRVYGYTF.

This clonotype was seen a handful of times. CDR3 bases: TGTGCCAGCATCGCTAGCGGGAGGCTCCAGAGGGATACGCAGTATTTT. As protein: CASIASGRLQRDTQYF. J is TRBJ2-3 and V is TRBV2; 11 nucleotides agree with TRBD2. The germline V gene encodes CDR1 SNHLY and CDR2 FYNNEI. The ends lost 7 bases at V and 6 bases at J; junction bases unmatched: 12. The CDR3 covers 16 residues.

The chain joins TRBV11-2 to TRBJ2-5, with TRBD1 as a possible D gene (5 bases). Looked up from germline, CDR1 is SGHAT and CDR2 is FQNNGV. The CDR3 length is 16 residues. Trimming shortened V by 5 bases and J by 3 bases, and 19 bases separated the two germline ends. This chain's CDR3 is CASSRPGREIEETQYF. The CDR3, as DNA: TGTGCCAGCAGCCGCCCAGGGCGCGAGATAGAAGAGACCCAGTACTTC.

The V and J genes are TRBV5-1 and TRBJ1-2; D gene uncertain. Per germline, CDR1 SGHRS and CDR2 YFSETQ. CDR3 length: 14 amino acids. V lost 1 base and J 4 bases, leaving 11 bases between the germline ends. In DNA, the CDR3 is TGCGCCAGCAGCTTGAGTTCGTCCACCTATGGCTACACCTTC. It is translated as CASSLSSSTYGYTF.

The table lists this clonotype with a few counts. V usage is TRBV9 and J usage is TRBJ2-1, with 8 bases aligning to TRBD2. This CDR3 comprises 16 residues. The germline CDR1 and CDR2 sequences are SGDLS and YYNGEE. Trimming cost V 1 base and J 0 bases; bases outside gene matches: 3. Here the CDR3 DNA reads TGTGCCAGCAGCGTATCGAGCGGGAGCTCCTACAATGAGCAGTTCTTC. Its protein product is CASSVSSGSSYNEQFF.

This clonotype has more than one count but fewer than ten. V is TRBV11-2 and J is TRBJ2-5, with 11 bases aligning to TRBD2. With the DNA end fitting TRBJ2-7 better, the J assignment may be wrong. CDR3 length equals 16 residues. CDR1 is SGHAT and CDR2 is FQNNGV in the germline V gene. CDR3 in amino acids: CASSDWGLAAQGEQYF. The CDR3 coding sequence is TGTGCCAGCAGCGACTGGGGACTAGCGGCCCAGGGCGAGCAGTACTTC.

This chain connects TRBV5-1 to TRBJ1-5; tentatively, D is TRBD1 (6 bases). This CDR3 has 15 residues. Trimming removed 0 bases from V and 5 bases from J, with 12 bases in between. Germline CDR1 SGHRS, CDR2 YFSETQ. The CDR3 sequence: CASSLVPGEDQPQHF. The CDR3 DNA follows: TGCGCCAGCAGCTTGGTGCCAGGGGAAGATCAGCCCCAGCATTTT.

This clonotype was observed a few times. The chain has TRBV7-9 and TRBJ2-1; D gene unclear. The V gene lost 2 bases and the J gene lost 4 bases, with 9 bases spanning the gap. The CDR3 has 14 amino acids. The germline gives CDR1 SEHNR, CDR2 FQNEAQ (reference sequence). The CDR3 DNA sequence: TGTGCCAGCAGCTTATACCAAGAGTACAATGAGCAGTTCTTC. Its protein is CASSLYQEYNEQFF.

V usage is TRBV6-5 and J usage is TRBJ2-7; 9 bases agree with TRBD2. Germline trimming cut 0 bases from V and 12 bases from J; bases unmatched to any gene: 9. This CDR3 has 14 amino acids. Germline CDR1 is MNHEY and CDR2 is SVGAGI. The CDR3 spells CASSYSASGITRYF. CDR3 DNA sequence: TGTGCCAGCAGTTACTCGGCTAGCGGGATTACCAGGTACTTC.

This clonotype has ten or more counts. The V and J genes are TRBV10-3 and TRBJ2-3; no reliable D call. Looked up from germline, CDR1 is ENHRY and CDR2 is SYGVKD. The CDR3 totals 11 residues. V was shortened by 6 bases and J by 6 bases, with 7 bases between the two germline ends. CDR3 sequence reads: CAISHKDTQYF. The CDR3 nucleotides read TGTGCCATCAGCCATAAGGATACGCAGTATTTT.

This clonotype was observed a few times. The CDR3 DNA reads TGTGCCAGCAGTGAAGCGGGCAGTTTCGGGGATGGCTACACCTTC. Its protein product is CASSEAGSFGDGYTF. V is TRBV6-1 and J is TRBJ1-2; D ambiguous. The V end lost 0 bases, the J end lost 6 bases, and 14 bases lay between the germline ends. Germline V lookup: CDR1 MNHNS, CDR2 SASEGT. The CDR3 consists of 15 residues.

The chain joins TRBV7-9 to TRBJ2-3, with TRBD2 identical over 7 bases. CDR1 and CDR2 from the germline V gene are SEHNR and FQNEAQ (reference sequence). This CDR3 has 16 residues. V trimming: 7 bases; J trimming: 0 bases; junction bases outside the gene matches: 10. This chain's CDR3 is CASTRGASGSTDTQYF. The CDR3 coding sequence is TGTGCCAGCACCCGAGGGGCTAGCGGCAGCACAGATACGCAGTATTTT.

The CDR3 bases are TGTGCCAGCAGCCAAGAAACAGGGGAGGCGTACTTC. Translated, it gives CASSQETGEAYF. This rearrangement joins TRBV3-1 to TRBJ2-5; maybe TRBD1 (7 bases). V lost 0 bases to trimming and J lost 13 bases, with 12 bases between them. The CDR3 covers 12 residues. The germline CDR1 and CDR2 sequences are LGHDT and YNNKEL (reference sequence).

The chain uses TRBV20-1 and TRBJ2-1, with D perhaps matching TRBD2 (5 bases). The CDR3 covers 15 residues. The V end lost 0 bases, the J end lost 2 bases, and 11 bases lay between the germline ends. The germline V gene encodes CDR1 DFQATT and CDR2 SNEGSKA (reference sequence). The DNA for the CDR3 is TGCAGTGCTAGAGATCCTGATAGCGCCTACAATGAGCAGTTCTTC. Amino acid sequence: CSARDPDSAYNEQFF.

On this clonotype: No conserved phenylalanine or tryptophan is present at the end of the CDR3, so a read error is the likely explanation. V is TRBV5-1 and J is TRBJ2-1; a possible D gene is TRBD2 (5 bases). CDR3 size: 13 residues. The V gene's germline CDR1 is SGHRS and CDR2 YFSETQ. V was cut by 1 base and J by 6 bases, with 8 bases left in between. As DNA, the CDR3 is TGCGCCAGCAGCTTGTTCCGGGGCAATGAGCAGTTCGTC. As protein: CASSLFRGNEQFV.

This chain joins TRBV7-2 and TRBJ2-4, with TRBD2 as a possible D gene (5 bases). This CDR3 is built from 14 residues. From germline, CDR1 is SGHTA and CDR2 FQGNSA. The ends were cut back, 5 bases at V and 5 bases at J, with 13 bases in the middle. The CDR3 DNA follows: TGTGCCAGCAGCGCCAGCGGTCTTGAAAACATTCAGTACTTC. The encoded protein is CASSASGLENIQYF.

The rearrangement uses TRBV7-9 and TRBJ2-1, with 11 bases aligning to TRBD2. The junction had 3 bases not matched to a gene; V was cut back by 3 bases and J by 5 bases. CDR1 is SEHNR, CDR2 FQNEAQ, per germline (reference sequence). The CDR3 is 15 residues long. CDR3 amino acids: CASSLTSGTNNEQFF. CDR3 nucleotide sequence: TGTGCCAGCAGCTTGACTAGCGGGACCAACAATGAGCAGTTCTTC. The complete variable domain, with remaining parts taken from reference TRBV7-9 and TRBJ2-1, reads DTGVSQNPRHKITKRGQNVTFRCDPISEHNRLYWYRQTLGQGPEFLTYFQNEAQLEKSRLLSDRFSAERPKGSFSTLEIQRTEQGDSAMYLCASSLTSGTNNEQFFGPGTRLTVL.

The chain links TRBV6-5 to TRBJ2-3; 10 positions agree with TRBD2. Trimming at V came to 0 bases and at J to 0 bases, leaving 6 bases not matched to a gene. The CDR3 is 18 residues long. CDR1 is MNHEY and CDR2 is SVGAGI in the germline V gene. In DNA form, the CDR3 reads TGTGCCAGCAGTTACTCGAGCGGGGGGGCGGGTAGCACAGATACGCAGTATTTT. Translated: CASSYSSGGAGSTDTQYF.

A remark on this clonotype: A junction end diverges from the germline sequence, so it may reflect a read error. This chain's CDR3 is CASIYGTLATNEKRFF. The CDR3 nucleotides are TGTGCCAGTATTTACGGGACTCTCGCAACTAATGAAAAACGGTTTTTT. The J gene is TRBJ1-4, the V gene TRBV6-5; tentative D call: TRBD1 (5 bases). This CDR3 spans 16 amino acids. Germline assignment: CDR1 MNHEY and CDR2 SVGAGI.

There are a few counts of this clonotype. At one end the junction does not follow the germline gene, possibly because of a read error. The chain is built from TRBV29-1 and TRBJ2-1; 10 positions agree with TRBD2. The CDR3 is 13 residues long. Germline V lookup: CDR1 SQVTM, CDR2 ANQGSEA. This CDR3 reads CSGGTGEFNEQFF. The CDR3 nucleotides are TGTAGCGGGGGGACTGGGGAATTCAATGAGCAGTTCTTC.

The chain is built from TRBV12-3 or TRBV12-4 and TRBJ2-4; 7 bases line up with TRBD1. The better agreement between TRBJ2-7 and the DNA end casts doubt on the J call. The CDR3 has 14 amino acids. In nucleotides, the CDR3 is TGTGCCAGCAGCCAGACAGGGACCAAAGTCGAGCAGTACTTC. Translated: CASSQTGTKVEQYF.